This TCR beta chain stems from a study of cytomegalovirus exposure and HLA in healthy donors. The CDR3 is made up of 14 amino acids. V dropped 10 bases and J dropped 3 bases, with 18 bases sitting between them. Germline values: CDR1 LNHDA, CDR2 SQIVND (reference sequence). Primers: 60 Vbeta forward and 13 Jbeta reverse. Produced via immunoSEQ multiplex PCR; TCRdb's table is partial and in-frame only. This table holds about 150,000 clones, about 72% found once. The chain links TRBV19 to TRBJ1-1; no firm D call. This TCR came from a middle-aged man in good health and CMV-seronegative. The sample consisted of PBMCs. The CDR3 DNA reads TGTGCCACCAAGATCGGGGTACCGGACACTGAAGCTTTCTTT. It is translated as CATKIGVPDTEAFF. Full variable domain (rest looked up from reference TRBV19 and TRBJ1-1): DGGITQSPKYLFRKEGQNVTLSCEQNLNHDAMYWYRQDPGQGLRLIYYSQIVNDFQKGDIAEGYSVSREKKESFPLTVTSAQKNPTAFYLCATKIGVPDTEAFFGQGTRLTVV.